These 8 T cell receptor beta chains were all obtained from the same sample, sequenced in a study of shared clonotypes between healthy human individuals. Assay used: immunoSEQ multiplex PCR; TCRdb lists only in-frame clones, some missing. This repertoire shows about 2.3 million clones, more than 85% found once; its top ten account for about 0.39%. Input material: naive CD4+ T cells from PBMCs. Subset indicated: CD45RA+ positively selected. These receptors were taken from a man aged 18 to 29 in good health. Some clones in this sample may be carry-over from other donors' samples.

This clone was counted a single time. The V and J genes are TRBV6-1 and TRBJ2-7; D remains unclear. CDR1 and CDR2 (germline): MNHNS, SASEGT. V was trimmed by 4 bases and J by 13 bases, leaving 17 bases between them. The CDR3 consists of 12 residues. The CDR3 region is CASSVAALGYYF. The CDR3 region has the DNA TGTGCCAGCAGTGTAGCTGCCCTCGGGTATTACTTC.

The gene calls are TRBV6-5 and TRBJ2-1, with TRBD1 identical over 7 bases. Germline V gene sequence: CDR1 MNHEY, CDR2 SVGAGI. Losses at the gene ends were 4 bases for V and 4 bases for J; bases not matched to a gene: 10. The CDR3 runs 16 residues. The CDR3 DNA reads TGTGCCAGCAGTTTACAGAGACAGGGATCTTACAATGAGCAGTTCTTC. It translates to CASSLQRQGSYNEQFF.

Worth noting for this clone: Other nucleotide sequences from this sample produce the same CDR3. V and J are TRBV19 and TRBJ2-7; TRBD2 might be the D (5 bases). The germline gives CDR1 LNHDA, CDR2 SQIVND (reference sequence). Trimming took 2 bases from V and 0 from J, leaving 8 bases between them. The CDR3 loop spans 14 amino acids. CDR3 bases: TGTGCCAGTAGTATATTGGGGAGCTCCTACGAGCAGTACTTC. Translation: CASSILGSSYEQYF.

The chain uses TRBV7-3 and TRBJ1-3; D uncertain. Germline lookup yields CDR1 SGHTA and CDR2 FQGTGA. The CDR3 runs to 14 residues. The V end was cut by 0 bases, the J end by 2 bases, with 5 bases between. The CDR3 DNA is TGTGCCAGCAGCTTAACAGGGCCTGGAAACACCATATATTTT. This translates into CASSLTGPGNTIYF.

This clone appeared once. CDR3 sequence (DNA): TGTGCCAGCACCGCGCCCTCCTATAATTCACCCCTCCACTTT. Residues: CASTAPSYNSPLHF. The chain is built from TRBV28 and TRBJ1-6; no clear D. In germline, CDR1 is MDHEN, CDR2 SYDVKM. The CDR3 contains 14 residues. V lost 7 bases and J lost 0, with 7 bases in between.

The rearrangement joins TRBV4-3 to TRBJ2-1, with 9 bases aligning to TRBD2. The CDR3 extends over 13 amino acids. From germline, CDR1 is LGHNA and CDR2 YSLEER. V lost 1 base to trimming and J lost 15 bases; unmatched junction nucleotides: 7. CDR3 DNA sequence: TGCGCCAGCAGCCAAGTGGAGGGACTAGCTCCGTTCTTC. Translation gives CASSQVEGLAPFF.

This clone has a single count. The V and J genes are TRBV5-1 and TRBJ2-1; no firm D call. The germline CDR1 and CDR2 sequences are SGHRS and YFSETQ. The ends were cut back, 0 bases at V and 8 bases at J, with 12 bases in the middle. The CDR3 runs to 14 residues. CDR3 sequence (DNA): TGCGCCAGCAGCTTGGCCCCCGGGTTTGATGAGCAGTTCTTC. It specifies CASSLAPGFDEQFF.

With regard to this clone: Within the sample, other DNA sequences also encode this same CDR3. The chain joins TRBV6-1 to TRBJ2-7; perhaps TRBD1 as D (6 bases). Germline CDR1 reads MNHNS; CDR2 reads SASEGT. The CDR3 extends over 14 amino acids. Trimming removed 2 bases from V and 1 base from J, with 9 bases in between. The CDR3 sequence: CASSEQGSSYEQYF. CDR3 in DNA: TGTGCCAGCAGTGAACAGGGGTCTTCCTACGAGCAGTACTTC.